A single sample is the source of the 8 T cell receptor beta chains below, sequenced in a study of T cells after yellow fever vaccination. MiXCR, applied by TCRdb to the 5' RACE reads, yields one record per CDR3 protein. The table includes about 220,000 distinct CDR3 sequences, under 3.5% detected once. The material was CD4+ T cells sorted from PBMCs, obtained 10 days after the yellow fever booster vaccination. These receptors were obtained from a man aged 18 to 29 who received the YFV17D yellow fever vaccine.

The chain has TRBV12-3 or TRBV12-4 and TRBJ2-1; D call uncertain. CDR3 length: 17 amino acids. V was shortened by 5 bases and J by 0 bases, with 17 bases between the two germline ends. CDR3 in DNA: TGTGCCAGCAGTCCCCCGTATGGCGTCGCCTCCTACAATGAGCAGTTCTTC. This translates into CASSPPYGVASYNEQFF.

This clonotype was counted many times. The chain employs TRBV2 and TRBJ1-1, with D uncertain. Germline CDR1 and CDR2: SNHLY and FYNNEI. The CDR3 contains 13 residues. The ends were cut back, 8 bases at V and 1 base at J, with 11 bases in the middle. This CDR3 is CASGEPRNTEAFF. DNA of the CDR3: TGTGCCAGCGGGGAGCCCCGGAACACTGAAGCTTTCTTT.

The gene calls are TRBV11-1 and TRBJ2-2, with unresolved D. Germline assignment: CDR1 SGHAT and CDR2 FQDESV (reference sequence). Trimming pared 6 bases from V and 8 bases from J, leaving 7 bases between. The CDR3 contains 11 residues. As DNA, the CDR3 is TGTGCCAGCAGTAGGCCGGGGGAGCTGTTTTTT. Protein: CASSRPGELFF.

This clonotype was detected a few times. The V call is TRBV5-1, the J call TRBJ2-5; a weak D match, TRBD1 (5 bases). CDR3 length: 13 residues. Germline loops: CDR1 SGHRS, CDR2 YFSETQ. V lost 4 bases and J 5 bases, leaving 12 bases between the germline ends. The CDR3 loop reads CASSLGHRETQYF. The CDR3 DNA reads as TGCGCCAGCAGCCTCGGACATCGCGAGACCCAGTACTTC.

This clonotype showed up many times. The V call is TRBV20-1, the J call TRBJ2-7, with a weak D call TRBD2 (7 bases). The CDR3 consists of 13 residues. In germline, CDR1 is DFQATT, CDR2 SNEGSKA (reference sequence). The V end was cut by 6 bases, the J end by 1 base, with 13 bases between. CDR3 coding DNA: TGCAGTGCGGAGAAGGGGGGGTCCTACGAGCAGTACTTC. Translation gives CSAEKGGSYEQYF.

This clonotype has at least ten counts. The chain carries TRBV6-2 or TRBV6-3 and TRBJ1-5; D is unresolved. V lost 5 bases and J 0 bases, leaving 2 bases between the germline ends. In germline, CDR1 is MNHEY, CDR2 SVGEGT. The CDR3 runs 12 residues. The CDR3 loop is CASSVSNQPQHF. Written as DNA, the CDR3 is TGTGCCAGCAGTGTTAGCAATCAGCCCCAGCATTTT.

CDR3 amino acids: CASSSWHDGELFF. The CDR3 nucleotides are TGTGCCAGCAGCTCTTGGCACGATGGGGAGCTGTTTTTT. The chain uses TRBV7-2 and TRBJ2-2; no clear D. Germline V CDR1 and CDR2: SGHTA, FQGNSA. The CDR3 is 13 amino acids. V was trimmed by 4 bases and J by 8 bases, leaving 11 bases between them.

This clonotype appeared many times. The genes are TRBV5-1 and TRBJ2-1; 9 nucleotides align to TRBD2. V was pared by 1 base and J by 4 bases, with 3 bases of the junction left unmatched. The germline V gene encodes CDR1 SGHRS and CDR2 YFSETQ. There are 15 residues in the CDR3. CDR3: CASSLLSGGYNEQFF. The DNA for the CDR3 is TGCGCCAGCAGCTTGCTGAGCGGGGGGTACAATGAGCAGTTCTTC.